The rows below give T cell receptor beta chains drawn from one sample of a study of T cell responses to AZD1222 COVID-19 vaccine. Assay: immunoSEQ multiplex PCR; the TCRdb copy retains only in-frame clones and omits some. The data hold about 150,000 clones, with over 75% observed a single time. This specimen was peripheral blood, taken on day 0 of AZD1222 vaccination. Source of these receptors: an adult in good health. Both conserved end residues are part of each CDR3. The order of the fields is clone size, D gene, V gene, CDR3 protein. D genes are given only for firm matches. A clone size is listed for some rows: how often the clone was seen (once, few, many), or a class if it is expanded.

- | TRBD2 | TRBV7-7 | CASSPFTSGAYEQFF
- | - | TRBV24-1 | CATSRRGGHGIDGYTF
- | - | TRBV24-1 | CATSTRSQNPWEQYF
- | - | TRBV7-8 | CASSSYIEKLFF
- | - | TRBV6-1 | CASSEKMPPNSPLHF
- | - | TRBV11-3 | CASSPGQSTDTQYF
- | TRBD1 | TRBV6-2/TRBV6-3 | CASSYPVGEPTQGASEKLFF
- | TRBD1 | TRBV7-2 | CASSGQGGSPLHF
- | TRBD1 | TRBV5-1 | CASSFTGTGDGTPLHF
- | TRBD1 | TRBV10-1 | CAGFQTQGPEGGYTF
- | - | TRBV9 | CASSVVPSDTEAFF
- | - | TRBV5-1 | CASSFLGSGYEQYF
- | TRBD1 | TRBV7-3 | CASSQQGADTQYF
few | - | TRBV11-2 | CASSFTDGLSYEQYF
- | - | TRBV28 | CASSSGTGNEKLFF
- | TRBD2 | TRBV3-1/TRBV3-2 | CASTLLAANTGELFF
- | TRBD2 | TRBV11-3 | CASTGTSGRAGGTDTQYF
- | - | TRBV19 | CASSIRGTDNSPLHF
- | - | TRBV6-4 | CASSDSLSGANVLTF
- | TRBD1 | TRBV7-3 | CASSLVDRGYNEQFF
once | - | TRBV25-1 | CASSPPEIRGVNTEAFF
once | TRBD1 | TRBV7-8 | CASSLGTGISNQPQHF
- | - | TRBV28 | CASRPPGVTDLFF
- | TRBD2 | TRBV7-3 | CASSLTSGLAGLNEQFF
- | - | TRBV27 | CASSIVAANTGELFF
- | TRBD1 | TRBV4-2 | CASSQDVGQETGEQYF
- | TRBD1 | TRBV18 | CASSPTGRDEKLFF
- | - | TRBV7-9 | CASSLYTGGKSDTIYF
- | - | TRBV29-1 | CSVLGTYEQYF
once | TRBD2 | TRBV10-3 | CAIRGLAADNEQFF
- | - | TRBV12-3/TRBV12-4 | CASSKQGSHGYTF
- | - | TRBV3-1/TRBV3-2 | CASSPGSQGNQPQHF
- | - | TRBV7-2 | CASSLRGGSNQPQHF
- | TRBD2 | TRBV7-3 | CASSFVPGTSQHEQFF
- | - | TRBV7-9 | CASSFQGFSYNEQFF
few | - | TRBV6-2/TRBV6-3 | CASSLGPHLGMNTEAFF
- | TRBD1 | TRBV6-5 | CASSYGTGDLYEQYF
- | - | TRBV5-8 | CASSLGASSTDTQYF
- | TRBD1 | TRBV9 | CASARTGGALSYEQYF
- | - | TRBV27 | CASSLGQGYNEQFF
- | - | TRBV11-3 | CASSLGQWTEAFF
- | - | TRBV12-3/TRBV12-4 | CASSLQGPYEQYF
- | TRBD1 | TRBV19 | CASSISGTDSYEQYF
- | - | TRBV6-4 | CASRLQGSSGNTEAFF
- | TRBD2 | TRBV7-3 | CASSSGLALKETQYF
- | - | TRBV6-5 | CASRDSLYNEQFF
- | - | TRBV12-3/TRBV12-4 | CASRPREWDTQYF
- | - | TRBV30 | CAWSFRQGGEKLFF
- | TRBD1 | TRBV27 | CASSLGTGGINQPQHF
- | - | TRBV7-3 | CASSSLGQLNTEAFF